Reported below is one T cell receptor (beta chain). What this receptor recognizes is not known. No base quality values were provided; no much bigger clone lies one nucleotide off. The data belong to a study of cytomegalovirus exposure and HLA in healthy donors (TCRdb year 2017). Context from the whole study: In an earlier analysis of 450 to 750 of the donors, around 290 Gb of sequence data and 120 million or so unique TCR beta sequences from 180 million or so T cells were reported. The aim of the study was to test whether cataloging public T cell receptors could identify signatures of past pathogen exposure. Because of strong linkage in the cohort, roughly five DR-DQ haplotypes were treated as single units for association and clustering. In addition to the first cohort of 666 subjects, a separate validation cohort of approximately 110 different subjects was used. The genetic ancestry cluster associated with self-reported Caucasian donors included about 84% of the 398 genotyped donors. All discovery cohort repertoires had been generated using a single sequencing platform. In the later analysis, no new phenotypic data were used to find candidate immune exposures; instead, reliance was placed on TCR beta sequences and their occurrence across donors. An earlier analysis of 450 to 750 of the donors used high-throughput TCR beta sequencing to judge whether each TCR beta V gene segment behaved as functional or pseudogenic. Donor age, sex, ethnicity and CMV serostatus were collected together with the repertoire data. The study combined high-throughput TCR immunosequencing, statistical association of individual TCRs with disease status, and machine learning to predict cytomegalovirus infection status. Around 300 gigabases of sequencing data and 78 million or so unique TCR sequences were included in an early release covering 550 to 800 HLA-typed donors. Using immunosequencing, the study profiled T cell repertoires from roughly 650 subjects and related those repertoires to cytomegalovirus serostatus. In a later genetic analysis, genome-wide SNP genotypes for about three fifths of the roughly 670 donors were used, and that subset was treated as a discovery cohort. The number of donors typed differed by locus, with about 629-630 for A, B, C, DRB1 and DQB1, 522 for DQA1, nearly 610 for DPA1, and under 490 for DPB1. HLA typing included class I and class II loci at four-digit resolution. In a later analysis, previously published TCR beta repertoires from about 670 donors were re-analyzed and high-resolution HLA genotyping was added so that TCR occurrence patterns could be studied. Among about 370 genotyped donors of the cohort, an average of approximately 240,000 unique TCR beta nucleotide sequences was sequenced per donor, of which 15% to 20% were non-productive.

In total, 666 healthy bone marrow donors made up the cohort. All cohort members were sampled while nominally healthy, although unrecorded immune exposures were likely present. The donor tested CMV seronegative, placing the donor among the 350 or so seronegative members of the cohort. Every donor gave a peripheral blood sample, and the peripheral blood mononuclear cells from that sample were used for TCR beta sequencing. The Qiagen DNeasy Blood Extraction Kit was used to extract genomic DNA from the blood cell samples. Study-wide findings and limitations: A few of the identified cytomegalovirus-associated TCR beta chains were confirmed in vitro to be specific for cytomegalovirus antigens. A further reported finding was that TCR beta sequences accurately predicted the HLA-A and HLA-B alleles for most subjects in the first cohort. According to a later analysis, parvovirus B19, influenza, CMV and Epstein-Barr virus appeared linked to several top co-occurrence clusters. The authors suggested that the approach could potentially be generalized to other disease states and immunological phenotypes. An association between a missense DCLRE1C variant and V-gene and J-gene trimming of TCR beta chains was found in a later genetic analysis and replicated in an independent cohort. The study listed 150 to 200 TCR beta chains as associated with cytomegalovirus. When HLA alleles, especially DR and DQ, strongly co-occurred, attributing TCR associations to individual alleles was difficult. Compared with equally common non-associated chains, HLA-associated TCR beta chains in a later analysis were more clonally expanded and had lower generation probabilities. For the cohort, immune exposure information was limited to CMV serostatus. Because HLA typing was unavailable for some donors at each locus, only the typed subset was used in association tests. In both the original and validation cohorts, the classifier was reported to diagnose cytomegalovirus status with high specificity and sensitivity. Compared with the 666-donor mean, donors in an Asian-associated ancestry cluster had fewer N-insertions in productive TCRs, according to a later genetic analysis. At a false discovery rate of 0.05, a later analysis linked 16,951 TCR beta sequences to specific HLA alleles. Across donors, most TCR sequences were observed very rarely, whereas some public TCRs were present in many individuals. The earlier analysis of approximately 540 of the donors excluded about 16 rarely observed V segments, including chromosome 9 orphons, because counts were too low. The 87-base-pair reads could not distinguish some IMGT-functional V segments, including TRBV6-2 and TRBV6-3, so those segments were excluded. A later analysis found that TCR association rates varied across HLA loci, with DRB1 alleles showing the most associated TCRs and HLA-C alleles the fewest. A cluster of highly shared sequence variants was judged likely to be a technical artifact of the sequencing pipeline. Presence/absence analyses assumed roughly uniform sequencing depth across donors, an assumption that may not hold. In an earlier analysis of approximately 590 of the donors, most TCR beta V segments were observed in productive rearrangements about 87% or about 30% of the time, broadly matching IMGT annotations. Linkage disequilibrium might explain the correlated functional status among segregating V segments, but an unknown experimental factor could not be ruled out. In this cohort, only TCR beta chains were sequenced, and detectable features were limited by the absence of alpha or paired-chain data. A later analysis found that most CMV-associated TCR beta chains appeared HLA-restricted, with HLA associations seemingly driven largely by CMV exposure.

Library generation was performed with the immunoSEQ multiplex PCR assay. For the multiplex PCR, a mixture combining 60 forward primers for TCR Vbeta segments and 13 reverse primers for TCR Jbeta segments was used. A multiplex PCR assay on genomic DNA amplified the CDR3 region of rearranged TCR beta genes. On the Illumina HiSeq System, the amplified TCR beta libraries were sequenced as 87-base-pair reads. On the study's bioinformatics: A later analysis tallied some 79 million unique TCR beta chains across the 700 or so repertoires, and roughly 11 million of those chains were shared by two or more donors. Raw reads were error-corrected and collapsed into unique sequences with a nearest-neighbor algorithm that merged closely related sequences to remove PCR and sequencing errors. Alignment of CDR3 sequences to IMGT reference sequences was used to assign V, D and J gene segments. For a sequence to be retained, a match of at least six nucleotides was required to both a V gene segment and a J gene segment. Rearrangements were classified as productive when the CDR3 lacked stop codons and remained in frame with V and J, and all other rearrangements were classified as non-productive. Following IMGT convention, CDR3 was defined as the stretch from the second conserved V-encoded cysteine up to the conserved J-encoded phenylalanine. Sequences without an unambiguous match to a single V gene segment were excluded from the earlier analysis of approximately 600 of the donors. An earlier analysis of 587 of the donors called V segments functional above 56.7% productive rearrangements and segregating when the between-donor standard deviation exceeded 5%. A statistical classification framework was built for diagnosing cytomegalovirus status from the catalog of TCR beta chain sequences. A later analysis assigned V and J genes by comparing TCR nucleotide sequences with IMGT/GENE-DB human TR gene sequences. The TCRdist pipeline was used in a later analysis to assign CDR3 sequences and most-parsimonious VDJ recombination scenarios. In a later analysis, each TCR beta chain was defined by its CDR3 amino acid sequence together with its V-gene family, and reads without a unique V-gene family were excluded. A later analysis removed 592 highly shared, low-generation-probability nucleotide sequences to deal with suspected cross-contamination and a sequencing artifact. In a later analysis, a clonal expansion index was calculated for each public chain from normalized within-repertoire ranks of inferred template counts. A later analysis computed generation probabilities with a VDJ recombination model fitted to out-of-frame rearrangements, and checked the results against IGoR. In a later analysis, TCR-TCR, TCR-HLA and TCR-CMV co-occurrence was scored with hypergeometric tests, and a repertoire-size bias correction was applied to TCR pairs. In a later analysis, false discovery rates were estimated by permuting HLA or CMV assignments 20 times. A later analysis grouped co-occurring TCRs with DBSCAN, adding TCRdist sequence similarity when clustering within HLA-allele-positive subsets. Co-occurrence clustering excluded repertoires with fewer than 30,000 or more than 120,000 public chains, plus five with anomalous nucleotide sharing. TCRdb retrieved this table from immuneACCESS and kept in-frame rearrangements only. Not all clones are present; in checked studies, unresolved V genes account for under half, and no reason is known for the remainder. V and J calls and clone size are those listed in that table; D and trimming were worked out from the DNA. The sample profile shows roughly 130,000 clones; 75% to 85% of them were found once. 1% of the sample goes to the ten largest clones.

V ends up 1 base short and J 0 bases short, with an unmatched junction base count of 8. The CDR3 contains 18 residues, cysteine and phenylalanine counted. Only the CDR3 DNA is retained, 54 bases long and in frame from the first base. In the germline V gene, CDR1 corresponds to MNHNS and CDR2 to SASEGT. The receptor's source is a man in his forties or fifties in good health and CMV-seronegative. The rearrangement joined TRBV6-1 to TRBJ2-2, with 7 central nucleotides matching TRBD2. The sequenced sample was PBMCs. The DNA reads as follows: TGTGCCAGCAGTGAAGTGGGGCTAGCGGCAGCGAACACCGGGGAGCTGTTTTTT. Translated, this gives CASSEVGLAAANTGELFF.